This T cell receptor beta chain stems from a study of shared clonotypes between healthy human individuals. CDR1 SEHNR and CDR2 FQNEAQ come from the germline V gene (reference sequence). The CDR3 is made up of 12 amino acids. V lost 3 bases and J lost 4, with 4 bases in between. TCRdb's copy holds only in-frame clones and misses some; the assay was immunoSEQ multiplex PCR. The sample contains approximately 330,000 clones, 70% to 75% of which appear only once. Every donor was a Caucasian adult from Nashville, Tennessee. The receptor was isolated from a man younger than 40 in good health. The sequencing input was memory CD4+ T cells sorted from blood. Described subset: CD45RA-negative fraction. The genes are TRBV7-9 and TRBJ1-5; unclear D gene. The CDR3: CASSFNNQPQHF. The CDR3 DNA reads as TGTGCCAGCAGCTTTAATAATCAGCCCCAGCATTTT.